This TCR beta chain was sequenced in a study of blood T cell repertoires in COVID-19. Study-level information: Italy, Spain and the United States were the sources of the convalescent and acute COVID-19 samples. T cells, B-cell-depleted T cells, or PBMCs supplied cDNA or gDNA.

Per the authors' pipeline: Quantification of nucleated cells was approximated via reference gene primer amplification. The method was immunoSEQ multiplex PCR; TCRdb's version includes in-frame clones alone and lacks a portion of them. V and J calls and clone size come straight from that table; D and trimming were deduced from the DNA. The sample shows over 130,000 clones, 88% of them seen only once. Seattle patients were enrolled while actively infected and followed longitudinally. The CDR3 sequence is 13 residues long. The trim removed 2 bases at V and 14 bases at J, leaving 3 bases unmatched. The material sequenced was peripheral blood. The clonotype originates from a human donor with COVID-19, enrolled during active disease. The donor label of this sample is uncertain. This chain connects TRBV12-3 or TRBV12-4 to TRBJ1-6; 10 bases align to TRBD1. In DNA, the CDR3 is TGTGCCAGCAGTTTATACGGGACAGGGGCCCTCCACTTT. Translated, it gives CASSLYGTGALHF.